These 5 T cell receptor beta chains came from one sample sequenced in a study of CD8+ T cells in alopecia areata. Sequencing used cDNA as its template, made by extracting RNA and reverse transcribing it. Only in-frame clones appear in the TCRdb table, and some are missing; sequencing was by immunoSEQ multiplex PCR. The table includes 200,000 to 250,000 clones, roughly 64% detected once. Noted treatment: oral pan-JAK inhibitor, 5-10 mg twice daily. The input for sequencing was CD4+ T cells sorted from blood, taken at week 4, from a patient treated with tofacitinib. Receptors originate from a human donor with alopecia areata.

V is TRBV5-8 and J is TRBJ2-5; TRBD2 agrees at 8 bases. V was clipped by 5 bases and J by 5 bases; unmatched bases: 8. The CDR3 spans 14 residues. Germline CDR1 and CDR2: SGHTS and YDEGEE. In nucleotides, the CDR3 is TGTGCCAGCAGTCGGCCGGGAGGGTGGGAGACCCAGTACTTC. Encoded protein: CASSRPGGWETQYF.

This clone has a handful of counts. CDR3 protein: CASSPLDPGETQYF. CDR3 DNA sequence: TGCGCCAGCAGCCCCCTGGACCCCGGAGAGACCCAGTACTTC. The chain joins TRBV23-1 to TRBJ2-5; D is uncertain. TRBV23-1 is assigned to the ORF class and has an uncertain function. Trimming left V 6 bases short and J 4 bases short, with 15 bases between. This CDR3 has 14 residues.

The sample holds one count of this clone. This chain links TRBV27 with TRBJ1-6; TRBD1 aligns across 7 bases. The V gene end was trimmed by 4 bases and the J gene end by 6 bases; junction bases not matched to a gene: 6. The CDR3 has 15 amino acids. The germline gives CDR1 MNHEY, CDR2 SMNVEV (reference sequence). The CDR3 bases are TGTGCCAGCAGTTCAGAGGGGGCAGGTAATTCACCCCTCCACTTT. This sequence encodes CASSSEGAGNSPLHF.

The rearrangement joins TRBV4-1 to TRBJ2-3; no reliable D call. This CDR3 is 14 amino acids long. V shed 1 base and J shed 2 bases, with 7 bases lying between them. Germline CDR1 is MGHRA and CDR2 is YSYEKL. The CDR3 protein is CASSQVRITDTQYF. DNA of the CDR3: TGCGCCAGCAGCCAAGTTCGGATCACAGATACGCAGTATTTT.

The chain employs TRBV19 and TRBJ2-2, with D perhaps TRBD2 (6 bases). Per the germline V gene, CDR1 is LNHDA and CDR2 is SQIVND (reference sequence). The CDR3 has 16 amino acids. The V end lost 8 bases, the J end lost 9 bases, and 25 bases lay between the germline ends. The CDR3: CASSSELAPIIRELFF. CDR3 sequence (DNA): TGTGCCAGTTCGTCGGAGCTAGCGCCGATTATACGGGAGCTGTTTTTT.